A single TCR beta chain is shown here with its context. The antigen is undetermined. This sample stems from a study of identical twins. Study-wide findings and caveats: Rather than following the same donors, the conclusions depended on cross-sectional statistical analysis. Beta clonotypes that were abundant in cord blood contained fewer insertions, a pattern absent from memory repertoires.

Each CDR3 protein gets one entry after TCRdb re-called the 5' RACE reads with MiXCR. The sample has around 220,000 distinct CDR3 sequences, roughly a tenth seen once. The germline V gene encodes CDR1 MDHEN and CDR2 SYDVKM. The CDR3 has 17 residues. Germline trimming cut 2 bases from V and 7 bases from J; bases unmatched to any gene: 9. The V call is TRBV28, the J call TRBJ2-1; 12 bases are shared with TRBD2. The clonotype originates from a man between 50 and 59 years old in good health. The sample was memory T cells sorted from blood. CDR3: CASSLGLAGILGNEQFF. In nucleotides, the CDR3 is TGTGCCAGCAGTTTAGGACTAGCGGGGATCCTAGGGAATGAGCAGTTCTTC.